This is a list of T cell receptor beta chains from one sample in a study of T cell repertoires in cytomegalovirus infection. Antigen specificity for these receptors is unknown. TCRdb reprocessed the reads with MiXCR, giving one entry per CDR3 protein. Of about 570,000 distinct CDR3 sequences listed, just under 40% were seen once; the top ten hold roughly 50%. The sequencing used cultured PBMCs, collected from culture after CMV antigen stimulation. These receptors originate from a human donor in good health (CMV status not recorded). Some clones in this sample may be carry-over from other donors' samples. CDR3s include the opening cysteine and the closing phenylalanine or tryptophan. Expanded clones get a size class; other rows say once, few or many, or leave the size out.

>TRBV5-6|-|TRBJ1-1
CASSLGKTYTEAFF
>TRBV27|few|TRBJ2-3
CASSLRGRRTDTQYF
>TRBV28|-|TRBJ2-7
CASSSGTAPYEQYF
>TRBV5-6|few|TRBJ2-1
CASSRTSGGYDNEQFF
>TRBV7-2|once|TRBJ2-7
CASSFRGTHYEQYF
>TRBV7-8|many|TRBJ1-1
CASSPGIKRIEAFF
>TRBV11-2|-|TRBJ1-2
CASSIRGYGYTF
>TRBV5-6|-|TRBJ1-2
CASSLGHGYTF
>TRBV2|-|TRBJ1-6
CASSVLPGSYNSPLHF
>TRBV3-1|-|TRBJ2-7
CASSHGMSGGGEQYF
>TRBV6-6|-|TRBJ2-3
CASSSSGLTDTQYF
>TRBV7-2|-|TRBJ2-3
CASSSGLGVTDTQYF
>TRBV6-1|-|TRBJ2-5
CASSSQGQETQYF
>TRBV7-2|-|TRBJ1-4
CASSLVGSWGEKLFF
>TRBV7-2|-|TRBJ2-5
CASSRSRLQETQYF
>TRBV20-1|once|TRBJ2-1
CSASIPDGGFDEQFF